The 20 T cell receptor beta chains in this list originate from one sample, sequenced in a study of blood T cell repertoires in COVID-19 (dated by TCRdb to between 2020 and 2021). The receptor library was made with the immunoSEQ multiplex PCR assay. This immuneACCESS table, as held by TCRdb, lists in-frame sequences with V and J called but not all clones. Of the missing ones, under half trace to an unresolved V gene in checked studies; the others have no known cause. The sample profile shows nearly 50,000 clones; around 84% of them were found once. 2.6% of the sample is in the top ten clones. Sequencing input: peripheral blood. The receptors were sampled from a woman of 80 years or more with COVID-19, enrolled during active disease.

The chain uses TRBV15 and TRBJ2-5; 11 bases match TRBD1. The CDR3 has 15 amino acids. CDR1 is LNHNV, CDR2 YYDKDF, per germline (reference sequence). Trimming removed 1 base from V and 9 bases from J; junction bases left unmatched: 7. As DNA, the CDR3 is TGTGCCACCAGCAGAGCGGGACAGGGGGTATTCGCCCAGTACTTC. This gives the protein CATSRAGQGVFAQYF.

As DNA, the CDR3 is TGTGCCAGCAGCTCCGACCCTATGCGGGCCAACCAAGGCTACACCTTC. Protein sequence: CASSSDPMRANQGYTF. The V call is TRBV7-9, the J call TRBJ1-2, with no clear D. CDR3 length equals 16 residues. CDR1 and CDR2 (germline): SEHNR, FQNEAQ (reference sequence). Between the trimmed V and J ends, which lost 4 bases and 8 bases, there was a span of 23 bases.

The chain uses TRBV7-2 and TRBJ1-5, with D unclear. Germline V gene lookup returns CDR1 SGHTA and CDR2 FQGNSA. The CDR3 has 13 amino acids. With 4 bases removed from V and 8 bases from J, the gap between germline ends came to 12 bases. The CDR3 is CASSSSHQEPQHF. The CDR3 DNA sequence: TGTGCCAGCAGCTCTTCGCACCAGGAGCCCCAGCATTTT.

This sequence joins TRBV6-5 and TRBJ1-2, with 12 bases lining up with TRBD1. This CDR3 spans 15 amino acids. CDR1 is MNHEY and CDR2 is SVGAGI in the germline V gene. The junction had 6 bases not matched to a gene; V was cut back by 2 bases and J by 8 bases. The DNA for the CDR3 is TGTGCCAGCAGTTACGCCGGGACAGGGGGCCAAGGCTACACCTTC. Translated: CASSYAGTGGQGYTF.

The chain is built from TRBV5-1 and TRBJ2-2; no clear D gene. The CDR3 has 15 residues. V dropped 0 bases and J dropped 0 bases, with 6 bases sitting between them. Per the germline V gene, CDR1 is SGHRS and CDR2 is YFSETQ. The CDR3 is CASSLGVSNTGELFF. CDR3 bases: TGCGCCAGCAGCTTGGGCGTCTCGAACACCGGGGAGCTGTTTTTT.

The CDR3, as DNA: TGTGCCAGCAGTTACTCTTCGACTCAGTACCAAGAGACCCAGTACTTC. This codes for CASSYSSTQYQETQYF. The rearrangement uses TRBV6-6 and TRBJ2-5; D not certain. The CDR3 has 16 residues. Trimming took 0 bases from V and 0 from J, leaving 11 bases between them. Germline V lookup: CDR1 MNHNY, CDR2 SVGAGI (reference sequence).

This clone was seen just once. The chain employs TRBV7-9 and TRBJ2-2; 9 nucleotides match TRBD1. The V gene's germline CDR1 is SEHNR and CDR2 FQNEAQ (reference sequence). This CDR3 comprises 15 residues. The junction had 6 bases not matched to a gene; V was cut back by 5 bases and J by 5 bases. DNA of the CDR3: TGTGCCAGCAGCGCCCCGGACAGGGGTACCGGGGAGCTGTTTTTT. As protein: CASSAPDRGTGELFF.

The chain employs TRBV6-5 and TRBJ1-2; D uncertain. CDR1 is MNHEY, CDR2 SVGAGI, per germline. V dropped 0 bases and J dropped 5 bases, with 13 bases sitting between them. CDR3 length: 15 residues. This CDR3 is CASSYSQSSPYGYTF. CDR3 coding DNA: TGTGCCAGCAGTTACTCGCAAAGCTCCCCGTATGGCTACACCTTC.

The rearrangement joins TRBV19 to TRBJ1-5, with a tentative D call TRBD1 (6 bases). Germline V lookup: CDR1 LNHDA, CDR2 SQIVND (reference sequence). The CDR3 is made up of 13 amino acids. V was trimmed by 4 bases and J by 7 bases, leaving 11 bases between them. The DNA of the CDR3 is TGTGCCAGTAGTACACAGGGAGGGCAGCCCCAGCATTTT. It is translated as CASSTQGGQPQHF.

The gene calls are TRBV7-2 and TRBJ1-6, with 7 positions matching TRBD1. The CDR3 covers 17 residues. V trimming: 2 bases; J trimming: 6 bases; junction bases outside the gene matches: 10. Per the germline V gene, CDR1 is SGHTA and CDR2 is FQGNSA. CDR3 amino acids: CASSLSGQELINSPLHF. The CDR3 DNA reads TGTGCCAGCAGCTTAAGTGGACAGGAACTAATTAATTCACCCCTCCACTTT.

The chain employs TRBV5-1 and TRBJ2-4, with D maybe TRBD1 (6 bases). CDR1 and CDR2 from the germline V gene are SGHRS and YFSETQ. This CDR3 contains 15 residues. V was cut by 0 bases and J by 5 bases, with 12 bases left in between. In DNA form, the CDR3 reads TGCGCCAGCAGCTTGGCCGCACAGGGACAAAACATTCAGTACTTC. Translating gives CASSLAAQGQNIQYF.

This rearrangement joins TRBV19 to TRBJ1-1, with 7 bases matching TRBD1. This CDR3 has 15 residues. Germline loops: CDR1 LNHDA, CDR2 SQIVND (reference sequence). Unmatched junction bases numbered 12, after V lost 9 bases and J lost 2 bases. CDR3 residues: CASRPGQTTNTEAFF. CDR3 coding DNA: TGTGCCAGCCGTCCGGGACAGACGACTAACACTGAAGCTTTCTTT. Full variable domain (missing parts from reference TRBV19 and TRBJ1-1): DGGITQSPKYLFRKEGQNVTLSCEQNLNHDAMYWYRQDPGQGLRLIYYSQIVNDFQKGDIAEGYSVSREKKESFPLTVTSAQKNPTAFYLCASRPGQTTNTEAFFGQGTRLTVV.

V usage is TRBV5-1 and J usage is TRBJ1-5; D not certain. The ends were cut back, 8 bases at V and 3 bases at J, with 12 bases in the middle. The germline CDR1 and CDR2 sequences are SGHRS and YFSETQ. CDR3 size: 13 residues. The CDR3 spells CASRSSFNQPQHF. The DNA for the CDR3 is TGCGCCAGTCGTAGTAGCTTCAATCAGCCCCAGCATTTT.

This sequence joins TRBV28 and TRBJ2-7; 10 positions match TRBD2. After removal of 7 bases from V and 4 bases from J, the junction contained 7 bases not matched to a gene. Germline V gene lookup returns CDR1 MDHEN and CDR2 SYDVKM. The CDR3 is made up of 14 amino acids. In DNA form, the CDR3 reads TGTGCCAGCACCCCGGCGGGACTAGCGTACGAGCAGTACTTC. Translated, it gives CASTPAGLAYEQYF.

This chain connects TRBV19 to TRBJ2-7, with TRBD1 matching 8 bases. The CDR3 is made up of 15 amino acids. The V and J ends lost 4 bases and 7 bases, in that order; junction bases with no gene match: 12. Germline lookup yields CDR1 LNHDA and CDR2 SQIVND (reference sequence). The CDR3 nucleotides read TGTGCCAGTAGTACCTCGACAGGGGCTAGGAGGGAGCAGTACTTC. It encodes CASSTSTGARREQYF.

In DNA form, the CDR3 reads TGTGCCAGCAGTGATCTGCAAGAGACCCAGTACTTC. Translated: CASSDLQETQYF. The genes are TRBV2 and TRBJ2-5, with no clear D. The CDR3 is 12 residues long. The germline V gene has CDR1 SNHLY and CDR2 FYNNEI. V lost 3 bases and J 2 bases, leaving 4 bases between the germline ends.

This clone has just one count. The chain has TRBV7-2 and TRBJ1-2; 8 bases align to TRBD1. The junction had 6 bases not matched to a gene; V was cut back by 10 bases and J by 2 bases. CDR1 and CDR2 (germline): SGHTA, FQGNSA. The CDR3 contains 13 residues. The CDR3 sequence is CATSQGGNYGYTF. Written as DNA, the CDR3 is TGTGCCACTTCACAGGGGGGGAACTATGGCTACACCTTC.

The genes are TRBV19 and TRBJ1-4, with D possibly TRBD1 on 6 matching bases. The CDR3 sequence is 17 residues long. The V end was cut by 2 bases, the J end by 0 bases, with 13 bases between. CDR1 LNHDA and CDR2 SQIVND come from the germline V gene (reference sequence). In DNA form, the CDR3 reads TGTGCCAGTAGTATAAGGGGGGGCACAACAACTAATGAAAAACTGTTTTTT. Protein product: CASSIRGGTTTNEKLFF.

This chain connects TRBV6-1 to TRBJ1-1; D perhaps matches TRBD1 (6 bases). With 4 bases removed from V and 0 bases from J, the gap between germline ends came to 15 bases. The CDR3 runs 16 residues. CDR1 and CDR2 (germline): MNHNS, SASEGT. The CDR3 spells CASSVFWTAMNTEAFF. CDR3 DNA: TGTGCCAGCAGTGTATTTTGGACAGCTATGAACACTGAAGCTTTCTTT.

The V call is TRBV6-1, the J call TRBJ2-7; 13 positions match TRBD2. Trimming cost V 2 bases and J 3 bases; bases outside gene matches: 10. The CDR3 is 18 amino acids. Per germline, CDR1 MNHNS and CDR2 SASEGT. CDR3: CASSEPHPGLAGYYEQYF. The CDR3 coding sequence is TGTGCCAGCAGTGAACCACATCCGGGACTAGCGGGATACTACGAGCAGTACTTC.